Listed below are T cell receptor beta chains from one sample, sequenced in a study of blood T cell repertoires in COVID-19. Clones were sequenced by immunoSEQ multiplex PCR, and TCRdb holds only the in-frame ones, with some missing. The sample consists of around 270,000 clones, around 92% of them appearing once. Sequencing used peripheral blood. The receptors were sampled from a person aged 18 to 35 with COVID-19, enrolled during active disease. The conserved cysteine and the conserved F or W are not part of the CDR3 here. Only part of the rows carry a size: once, few, many, or a class if the clone is expanded.

abundance | v_gene | CDR3aa
. | TRBV7-9 | ASSLGAGGRNEQF
. | TRBV15 | ATSSQGGSGYT
. | TRBV9 | ASSVKGVAYTGELF
. | TRBV29-1 | SGGSGDYQETQY
few | TRBV5-1 | ASQLGSTGTEAF
once | TRBV27 | ASRNSGTDTQY
few | TRBV7-8 | ASSSDRFYGYT
. | TRBV19 | ASSIYGDRRTGELF
. | TRBV4-1 | ASSQDRQGTRTEAF
. | TRBV24-1 | ATRGVSSGRGEEQF
. | TRBV11-1 | ASKPEDSYNEQF
. | TRBV2 | ASSLAGEQF
. | TRBV7-2 | ASSSGLAPGENIQY
. | TRBV5-1 | ASSPIAGGQAGELF
. | TRBV6-5 | ASRQTGGTEAF
. | TRBV7-9 | ASSSPPGDPQTTYEQY
. | TRBV6-4 | ASSDEGFGGGYT
few | TRBV30 | AWSVGTAYGYT
. | TRBV11-2 | ASSLIEGRLVHSYT
. | TRBV5-1 | ASSQIGGTDTQY
once | TRBV7-8 | ASSPDRGT
. | TRBV12-3/TRBV12-4 | ASGGMNTEAF
. | TRBV7-9 | ASSSPHPGLLTGELF
. | TRBV4-1 | ASSQSGQGRNTIY
. | TRBV30 | ALTNTGELF
. | TRBV9 | ASSVGGDPTSYGYT
. | TRBV7-3 | ASSLGPGTGNTEAF
. | TRBV19 | ASNTGGWAYGYT
. | TRBV19 | ASSRTGGGNQPQH
. | TRBV19 | ASSTTGLRTGELF
. | TRBV6-2/TRBV6-3 | ASRYRGMNTEAF
once | TRBV6-6 | ASSSGGGPYNEQF
once | TRBV27 | ASSLSLRQLAGAKNIQY
. | TRBV30 | AWAAAETQY
. | TRBV20-1 | SASWRVKNEQF
once | TRBV29-1 | SVGTGESYEQY
. | TRBV6-4 | ASSDWADSEETQY
. | TRBV9 | ASSGSSRETQY
. | TRBV10-2 | ASSEARILGGQPQH
. | TRBV5-1 | ASSTTGGSMNTEAF
. | TRBV7-9 | ASSFRGDTQY